One sample yielded the 20 T cell receptor beta chains listed below, sequenced in a study of cytomegalovirus exposure and HLA in healthy donors. PCR employed 60 Vbeta and 13 Jbeta primers. TCRdb's copy holds only in-frame clones and misses some; the assay was immunoSEQ multiplex PCR. The sample consists of fewer than 150,000 clones, approximately 70% of them appearing once. What was sequenced was PBMCs. The receptor set was obtained from a woman aged 25 to 45 in good health and CMV-seronegative.

This clone was observed once. The chain has TRBV19 and TRBJ2-4, with 8 nucleotides matching TRBD2. Unmatched junction bases numbered 6, after V lost 8 bases and J lost 9 bases. The CDR3 runs 12 residues. Germline CDR1 and CDR2: LNHDA and SQIVND (reference sequence). The CDR3 DNA follows: TGTGCCAGTCGGGGGGGGTTCAGCATTCAGTACTTC. Its translation: CASRGGFSIQYF.

In regard to this clone: In the same sample, other DNA sequences code for this CDR3. The J gene is TRBJ1-3, the V gene TRBV6-1; D is unclear. The CDR3 consists of 18 residues. Germline CDR1 MNHNS, CDR2 SASEGT. Deletions cut 2 bases from V and 6 bases from J, with 23 bases between. CDR3: CASSERRMGSRVENTIYF. CDR3 coding DNA: TGTGCCAGCAGTGAACGCCGAATGGGGAGTCGGGTGGAAAACACCATATATTTT.

This clone was counted a few times. The genes are TRBV18 and TRBJ1-2; TRBD1 aligns across 8 bases. With V trimmed by 3 bases and J by 3 bases, 0 bases remained unmatched. The CDR3 consists of 13 residues. The germline V gene encodes CDR1 KGHSH and CDR2 LQKENI. The CDR3 DNA reads TGTGCCAGCTCACCGGGACAGGACTATGGCTACACCTTC. Its protein product is CASSPGQDYGYTF.

J is TRBJ1-2 and V is TRBV7-2; D gene uncertain. The length of the CDR3 is 13 residues. V was pared by 3 bases and J by 2 bases, with 7 bases between. The germline V gene encodes CDR1 SGHTA and CDR2 FQGNSA. The CDR3 loop is CASSFWENYGYTF. The CDR3 coding sequence is TGTGCCAGCAGCTTTTGGGAGAACTATGGCTACACCTTC.

The rearrangement links TRBV7-2 to TRBJ2-6, with TRBD2 matching over 7 bases. The CDR3 has 16 residues. The germline V gene encodes CDR1 SGHTA and CDR2 FQGNSA. Trimming removed 6 bases from V and 2 bases from J; junction bases left unmatched: 7. CDR3 in DNA: TGTGCCAGCAGGAGGGTGGGGGGGGCTGGGGCCAACGTCCTGACTTTC. Its translation: CASRRVGGAGANVLTF. The full variable domain, in which reference TRBV7-2 and TRBJ2-6 provide the parts outside the CDR3, is GAGVSQSPSNKVTEKGKDVELRCDPISGHTALYWYRQSLGQGLEFLIYFQGNSAPDKSGLPSDRFSAERTGGSVSTLTIQRTQQEDSAVYLCASRRVGGAGANVLTFGAGSRLTVL.

This chain links TRBV6-5 with TRBJ1-1; TRBD1 aligns across 12 bases. The CDR3 has 15 amino acids. V was clipped by 2 bases and J by 4 bases; unmatched bases: 2. CDR1 MNHEY and CDR2 SVGAGI come from the germline V gene. In nucleotides, the CDR3 is TGTGCCAGCAGTTACGGGACAGGGGGCACCACTGAAGCTTTCTTT. Protein: CASSYGTGGTTEAFF.

In its sample, this clone was seen once. V is TRBV11-2 and J is TRBJ1-6; D is possibly TRBD1 (5 bases). CDR1 is SGHAT and CDR2 is FQNNGV in the germline V gene. Trimming took 3 bases from V and 5 from J, leaving 8 bases between them. The CDR3 consists of 14 residues. This CDR3 reads CASSFRGDNSPLHF. CDR3 DNA sequence: TGTGCCAGCAGCTTCCGGGGGGATAATTCACCCCTCCACTTT.

The chain employs TRBV4-2 and TRBJ1-2; 9 bases agree with TRBD1. J was trimmed by 14 bases and V by 5 bases; bases with no gene match: 18. Germline assignment: CDR1 LGHNA and CDR2 YNFKEQ. This CDR3 has 15 amino acids. CDR3 in amino acids: CASSFRRDRAKRVTF. DNA for the CDR3: TGTGCCAGCAGCTTCCGCCGGGACAGGGCCAAGCGGGTAACCTTC.

This chain links TRBV6-6 with TRBJ1-5, with no clear D. The CDR3 is made up of 15 amino acids. Trimming cost V 7 bases and J 0 bases, with 13 bases left between them. In germline, CDR1 is MNHNY, CDR2 SVGAGI (reference sequence). CDR3 DNA: TGTGCCAGCACTAGAGACGTGGGTAGCAATCAGCCCCAGCATTTT. It translates to CASTRDVGSNQPQHF.

This chain uses TRBV4-2 with TRBJ2-2; 7 positions agree with TRBD2. Germline assignment: CDR1 LGHNA and CDR2 YNFKEQ. Unmatched junction bases numbered 2, after V lost 0 bases and J lost 7 bases. The CDR3 runs 14 residues. CDR3 in amino acids: CASSQETSSGELFF. CDR3 coding DNA: TGTGCCAGCAGCCAAGAGACTAGCAGCGGGGAGCTGTTTTTT.

The V call is TRBV5-1, the J call TRBJ2-3; 7 nucleotides align to TRBD2. Germline V CDR1 and CDR2: SGHRS, YFSETQ. This CDR3 contains 15 residues. With V trimmed by 2 bases and J by 5 bases, 8 bases remained unmatched. CDR3 nucleotides: TGCGCCAGCAGCTTCTCCCGGGACTACCGAGATACGCAGTATTTT. It yields the protein CASSFSRDYRDTQYF.

V usage is TRBV5-4 and J usage is TRBJ2-7; TRBD2 agrees at 9 bases. The germline V gene encodes CDR1 SGHNT and CDR2 YYREEE (reference sequence). This CDR3 region has 15 residues. Trimming at V came to 0 bases and at J to 4 bases, leaving 5 bases not matched to a gene. For the CDR3, the DNA is TGTGCCAGCAGCTTGGTTAGCGGGAGTTTTTACGAGCAGTACTTC. Amino acid sequence: CASSLVSGSFYEQYF.

This clone was recorded only once. The chain employs TRBV5-1 and TRBJ2-1; 9 nucleotides align to TRBD2. Germline V gene data show CDR1 as SGHRS and CDR2 as YFSETQ. V dropped 6 bases and J dropped 1; count of bases not matched to a gene: 8. This CDR3 region has 16 residues. The chain's CDR3 is CASKDLTSGSYNEQFF. CDR3 DNA sequence: TGCGCCAGCAAGGACCTGACTAGCGGTTCCTACAATGAGCAGTTCTTC.

The chain carries TRBV7-9 and TRBJ2-1, with 11 bases that match TRBD2. J gave up 4 bases and V 5 bases, and 7 bases lay outside the gene matches. This CDR3 comprises 16 residues. Germline V lookup: CDR1 SEHNR, CDR2 FQNEAQ (reference sequence). The CDR3 sequence is CASSGRLAGPYNEQFF. The DNA for the CDR3 is TGTGCCAGCAGCGGTAGACTAGCGGGGCCATACAATGAGCAGTTCTTC.

This clone was recorded a few times. V usage is TRBV11-3 and J usage is TRBJ1-1; unclear D gene. V gave up 3 bases and J gave up 0 bases, with 5 bases separating them. Germline values: CDR1 SGHNT, CDR2 YENEEA. CDR3 size: 13 residues. This CDR3 reads CASSFNMNTEAFF. The CDR3, as DNA: TGTGCCAGCAGCTTTAACATGAACACTGAAGCTTTCTTT.

V is TRBV6-5 and J is TRBJ2-3, with 7 bases lining up with TRBD2. The length of the CDR3 is 13 residues. Trimming cost V 5 bases and J 5 bases; bases outside gene matches: 4. Germline V lookup: CDR1 MNHEY, CDR2 SVGAGI. CDR3 protein: CASSRGRVDTQYF. CDR3 DNA: TGTGCCAGCAGTCGGGGGAGGGTAGATACGCAGTATTTT.

This chain links TRBV9 with TRBJ2-3, with D maybe TRBD1 (6 bases). Trimming removed 0 bases at V and 6 bases at J, with 14 bases between. This CDR3 has 15 amino acids. Germline V gene sequence: CDR1 SGDLS, CDR2 YYNGEE. CDR3 residues: CASSVAPGVGDTQYF. The CDR3 nucleotides read TGTGCCAGCAGCGTAGCTCCAGGGGTAGGGGATACGCAGTATTTT.

V gene TRBV5-5 combines with J gene TRBJ1-3; 8 bases line up with TRBD1. Germline loops: CDR1 SGHKS, CDR2 YYEKEE (reference sequence). The J segment lost 1 base and the V segment lost 0 bases, leaving 9 bases of the junction unmatched. The CDR3 spans 18 residues. Here the CDR3 reads CASSLALPDRESGNTIYF. CDR3 sequence (DNA): TGTGCCAGCAGCTTGGCACTTCCGGACAGGGAATCTGGAAACACCATATATTTT.

The genes are TRBV11-3 and TRBJ2-1; 10 nucleotides agree with TRBD2. V trimming: 5 bases; J trimming: 6 bases; junction bases outside the gene matches: 4. This CDR3 region has 14 residues. Germline V gives CDR1 SGHNT, CDR2 YENEEA. The CDR3 nucleotides are TGTGCCAGCAGCCAAAGCGGGGGGGCCAATGAGCAGTTCTTC. It translates to CASSQSGGANEQFF. Full variable domain (outside the CDR3, taken from reference TRBV11-3 and TRBJ2-1): EAGVVQSPRYKIIEKKQPVAFWCNPISGHNTLYWYLQNLGQGPELLIRYENEEAVDDSQLPKDRFSAERLKGVDSTLKIQPAELGDSAVYLCASSQSGGANEQFFGPGTRLTVL.

This chain joins TRBV9 and TRBJ2-1; 10 nucleotides line up with TRBD2. Germline V lookup: CDR1 SGDLS, CDR2 YYNGEE. Trimming removed 4 bases from V and 3 bases from J; junction bases left unmatched: 4. The CDR3 is 15 residues long. In DNA, the CDR3 is TGTGCCAGCAGCAGTAGCGGGAGGAGCTACAATGAGCAGTTCTTC. It codes for CASSSSGRSYNEQFF.